One and the same sample provided the 29 T cell receptor beta chains below, sequenced in a study of blood T cell repertoires in COVID-19. Only in-frame clones appear in the TCRdb table, and some are missing; sequencing was by immunoSEQ multiplex PCR. The top ten hold approximately 1.2% of the sample, which has under 500,000 clones, 75% to 90% seen once. Source material: PBMCs or T cells enriched from blood (not recorded which). Every receptor here comes from a man aged 25-45 years who had recovered from COVID-19.

CDR3 nucleotides: TGTGCCAGCAGTCAACTAGCGGGGCCCTTCAATGAGCAGTTCTTC. It yields the protein CASSQLAGPFNEQFF. The chain has TRBV6-4 and TRBJ2-1; TRBD2 matches at 10 bases. CDR3 length: 15 residues. V shed 5 bases and J 6 bases; nucleotides not matched to a gene: 7. CDR1 MRHNA and CDR2 SNTAGT come from the germline V gene.

V gene TRBV6-1 combines with J gene TRBJ2-7; 8 bases fit TRBD2. Trimming cost V 2 bases and J 5 bases; bases outside gene matches: 8. The CDR3 is 15 amino acids. CDR1 MNHNS and CDR2 SASEGT come from the germline V gene. The CDR3 here is CASSEPTLAGNEQYF. The CDR3 coding sequence is TGTGCCAGCAGTGAACCTACCTTAGCGGGAAACGAGCAGTACTTC.

The count of this clone is one. The CDR3 reads CASSLVLAGVGELFF. In nucleotides, the CDR3 is TGTGCCAGCAGCTTGGTTCTAGCGGGAGTCGGGGAGCTGTTTTTT. The chain uses TRBV5-4 and TRBJ2-2; 10 positions agree with TRBD2. The CDR3 loop spans 15 amino acids. V was clipped by 0 bases and J by 7 bases; unmatched bases: 3. Germline assignment: CDR1 SGHNT and CDR2 YYREEE (reference sequence).

A single count supports this clone. The chain carries TRBV27 and TRBJ2-7; D uncertain. This CDR3 is built from 13 residues. V lost 0 bases and J lost 3, with 6 bases in between. Germline values: CDR1 MNHEY, CDR2 SMNVEV (reference sequence). CDR3 sequence (DNA): TGTGCCAGCAGTTTATCGGGCAACTACGAGCAGTACTTC. Its protein product is CASSLSGNYEQYF.

This chain uses TRBV24-1 with TRBJ1-5; TRBD1 matches 7 bases. The CDR3 loop spans 17 amino acids. Unmatched junction bases numbered 13, after V lost 9 bases and J lost 0 bases. The germline V gene encodes CDR1 KGHDR and CDR2 SFDVKD. Here the CDR3 reads CATSDRRRGNSNQPQHF. The CDR3 coding sequence is TGTGCCACCTCGGACAGGAGAAGAGGGAATAGCAATCAGCCCCAGCATTTT.

The chain has TRBV30 and TRBJ1-5; TRBD1 matches at 9 bases. CDR3 length: 13 residues. Germline-derived CDR1 and CDR2 are GTSNPN and SVGIG (reference sequence). V lost 7 bases and J lost 6; bases outside the gene matches: 7. The CDR3 loop reads CASSGTGFQPQHF. The CDR3 DNA reads TGTGCCTCCTCCGGGACAGGGTTTCAGCCCCAGCATTTT.

V gene TRBV7-2 combines with J gene TRBJ1-4; no clear D. The ends were cut back, 1 base at V and 5 bases at J, with 11 bases in the middle. This CDR3 is 15 amino acids long. Germline-derived CDR1 and CDR2 are SGHTA and FQGNSA. CDR3 protein: CASSLVGSKNEKLFF. In DNA form, the CDR3 reads TGTGCCAGCAGCTTAGTCGGGTCCAAAAATGAAAAACTGTTTTTT. The full variable domain, completed using reference TRBV7-2 and TRBJ1-4, is GAGVSQSPSNKVTEKGKDVELRCDPISGHTALYWYRQSLGQGLEFLIYFQGNSAPDKSGLPSDRFSAERTGGSVSTLTIQRTQQEDSAVYLCASSLVGSKNEKLFFGSGTQLSVL.

The V call is TRBV3-1 (or the pseudogene TRBV3-2), the J call TRBJ2-1, with a weak D call TRBD2 (5 bases). The V gene's germline CDR1 is LGHDT and CDR2 YNNKEL (reference sequence). CDR3 size: 13 residues. V was clipped by 4 bases and J by 6 bases, with 10 bases between them. The chain's CDR3 is CASSPSRVNEQFF. In DNA, the CDR3 is TGTGCCAGCAGCCCCTCGCGGGTCAATGAGCAGTTCTTC.

The chain links TRBV6-5 to TRBJ2-7, with no clear D. The V gene lost 5 bases and the J gene lost 0 bases, with 14 bases spanning the gap. The CDR3 spans 15 residues. Germline values: CDR1 MNHEY, CDR2 SVGAGI. For the CDR3, the DNA is TGTGCCAGCAGTCCGCGGCCTCCGTACTCCTACGAGCAGTACTTC. Its translation: CASSPRPPYSYEQYF.

V gene TRBV27 combines with J gene TRBJ1-5, with D maybe TRBD1 (6 bases). The CDR3 runs to 17 residues. Trimming shortened V by 10 bases and J by 0 bases, and 22 bases separated the two germline ends. Germline CDR1 MNHEY, CDR2 SMNVEV (reference sequence). The CDR3 nucleotides read TGTGCCACTTCGCGTACCCCCTCGGGACATAGCAATCAGCCCCAGCATTTT. Translation: CATSRTPSGHSNQPQHF.

The chain is built from TRBV6-6 and TRBJ2-3, with 11 bases fitting TRBD1. Germline V gene data show CDR1 as MNHNY and CDR2 as SVGAGI (reference sequence). This CDR3 has 16 amino acids. V shed 0 bases and J 4 bases; nucleotides not matched to a gene: 3. CDR3 in amino acids: CASSYSPGQGADTQYF. CDR3 DNA sequence: TGTGCCAGCAGTTACTCACCGGGACAGGGGGCAGATACGCAGTATTTT.

This clone was recorded once. This chain links TRBV28 with TRBJ2-5, with TRBD1 identical over 12 bases. V was clipped by 5 bases and J by 5 bases; unmatched bases: 6. CDR3 size: 15 residues. Germline V gene data show CDR1 as MDHEN and CDR2 as SYDVKM. CDR3 protein: CASSQGTGGMETQYF. CDR3 DNA sequence: TGTGCCAGCAGTCAAGGGACAGGGGGCATGGAGACCCAGTACTTC.

The chain couples TRBV28 to TRBJ2-3, with D perhaps matching TRBD2 (6 bases). V was trimmed by 6 bases and J by 2 bases, leaving 12 bases between them. Germline CDR1 MDHEN, CDR2 SYDVKM. The CDR3 has 14 amino acids. For the CDR3, the DNA is TGTGCCAGCAGGGCGGGATTATCCACAGATACGCAGTATTTT. It encodes CASRAGLSTDTQYF.

With regard to this clone: Other DNA sequences in the same sample also yield this CDR3. This chain connects TRBV28 to TRBJ2-7, with 9 bases matching TRBD1. The CDR3 has 14 amino acids. The V gene end was trimmed by 4 bases and the J gene end by 2 bases; junction bases not matched to a gene: 3. CDR1 and CDR2 from the germline V gene are MDHEN and SYDVKM. For the CDR3, the DNA is TGTGCCAGCAGTTCCGGGACAGGGCCCTACGAGCAGTACTTC. This sequence encodes CASSSGTGPYEQYF.

V gene TRBV10-3 combines with J gene TRBJ2-2; weak D call: TRBD1 (7 bases). V dropped 5 bases and J dropped 10 bases, with 23 bases sitting between them. The germline CDR1 and CDR2 sequences are ENHRY and SYGVKD. The CDR3 has 16 residues. The CDR3 DNA reads as TGTGCCATCAGTCCCCCCAGGGGGGCCCTAAGAGAGGAGCTGTTTTTT. It is translated as CAISPPRGALREELFF.

The rearrangement joins TRBV7-9 to TRBJ2-6; D not resolved. Trimming took 1 base from V and 1 from J, leaving 11 bases between them. Per germline, CDR1 SEHNR and CDR2 FQNEAQ (reference sequence). The CDR3 sequence is 17 residues long. For the CDR3, the DNA is TGTGCCAGCAGCTTAGTCGTCAAGCTATCTGGGGCCAACGTCCTGACTTTC. Amino acids: CASSLVVKLSGANVLTF.

This chain connects TRBV27 to TRBJ1-4, with 8 bases aligning to TRBD1. The V gene's germline CDR1 is MNHEY and CDR2 SMNVEV (reference sequence). V dropped 5 bases and J dropped 7; count of bases not matched to a gene: 9. The CDR3 is 15 residues long. CDR3: CASSVGTGGGEKLFF. The CDR3 DNA is TGTGCCAGCAGTGTCGGGACAGGTGGGGGTGAAAAACTGTTTTTT.

This chain joins TRBV5-4 and TRBJ2-1; D is unclear. The CDR3 sequence is 17 residues long. CDR1 SGHNT and CDR2 YYREEE come from the germline V gene (reference sequence). The V end was cut by 0 bases, the J end by 12 bases, with 25 bases between. The CDR3, as DNA: TGTGCCAGCAGCTTGGCCGGAGCGAAAGCCCGCCCAAGTTCGCAGTTCTTC. Translating gives CASSLAGAKARPSSQFF.

This clone was picked up a small number of times. DNA for the CDR3: TGTGCCAGCAGTCCACAGGGCCTCACTGAAGCTTTCTTT. It yields the protein CASSPQGLTEAFF. The chain recombines TRBV5-5 with TRBJ1-1; tentatively, D is TRBD1 (6 bases). Germline loops: CDR1 SGHKS, CDR2 YYEKEE (reference sequence). This CDR3 has 13 residues. With 5 bases removed from V and 4 bases from J, the gap between germline ends came to 12 bases.

The chain uses TRBV25-1 and TRBJ1-2; weak D call: TRBD1 (5 bases). This CDR3 comprises 12 residues. CDR1 is MGHDK and CDR2 is SYGVNS in the germline V gene. V lost 0 bases and J lost 7, with 6 bases in between. CDR3 protein: CASSEYGGGYTF. CDR3 DNA: TGTGCCAGCAGTGAATACGGGGGTGGCTACACCTTC.

The CDR3, as DNA: TGTGCCAGCAGTGAACGGGAGCGCTATAATTCACCCCTCCACTTT. Translated: CASSERERYNSPLHF. This chain links TRBV2 with TRBJ1-6; no definite D call. The CDR3 sequence is 15 residues long. Germline CDR1 reads SNHLY; CDR2 reads FYNNEI. V lost 2 bases and J 3 bases, leaving 8 bases between the germline ends.

The genes are TRBV5-1 and TRBJ2-7; the D is unclear. V lost 4 bases, J lost 4 bases, and 6 bases lay in between. CDR1 and CDR2 (germline): SGHRS, YFSETQ. The CDR3 is 11 residues long. CDR3 region: CASSQEYEQYF. For the CDR3, the DNA is TGCGCCAGCAGCCAAGAGTACGAGCAGTACTTC.

The chain joins TRBV30 to TRBJ2-7; 16 bases match TRBD2. CDR1 is GTSNPN, CDR2 SVGIG, per germline (reference sequence). Unmatched junction bases numbered 6, after V lost 2 bases and J lost 5 bases. This CDR3 has 16 amino acids. CDR3 sequence: CAWSLGLAGGPHEQYF. The DNA of the CDR3 is TGTGCCTGGAGTCTGGGACTAGCGGGAGGGCCCCACGAGCAGTACTTC.

The chain joins TRBV7-3 to TRBJ2-2; D might be TRBD1 (5 bases). CDR3 size: 14 residues. Germline CDR1 reads SGHTA; CDR2 reads FQGTGA. V was trimmed by 2 bases and J by 5 bases, leaving 9 bases between them. CDR3 nucleotide sequence: TGTGCCAGCAGCTTAGGGGCAGGTACCGGGGAGCTGTTTTTT. Its translation: CASSLGAGTGELFF.

This rearrangement joins TRBV28 to TRBJ2-7; 9 nucleotides match TRBD1. The CDR3 length is 15 residues. From germline, CDR1 is MDHEN and CDR2 SYDVKM. Germline trimming cut 4 bases from V and 1 base from J; bases unmatched to any gene: 5. This chain's CDR3 is CASSYPGQGSYEQYF. For the CDR3, the DNA is TGTGCCAGCAGTTATCCGGGACAGGGTTCCTACGAGCAGTACTTC.

V gene TRBV19 combines with J gene TRBJ2-3; no clear D. The CDR3 spans 15 residues. Per the germline V gene, CDR1 is LNHDA and CDR2 is SQIVND (reference sequence). With 3 bases removed from V and 2 bases from J, the gap between germline ends came to 12 bases. CDR3 in DNA: TGTGCCAGTAGTATGGTTGCGGCCAACACAGATACGCAGTATTTT. It is translated as CASSMVAANTDTQYF.

The genes are TRBV7-8 and TRBJ1-2, with a tentative D call TRBD1 (6 bases). Trimming pared 2 bases from V and 7 bases from J, leaving 11 bases between. Germline values: CDR1 SGHVS, CDR2 FQNEAQ. CDR3 length: 13 amino acids. The CDR3 reads CASSLPVGGGYTF. As DNA, the CDR3 is TGTGCCAGCAGCTTACCGGTAGGGGGTGGCTACACCTTC.

The chain couples TRBV7-9 to TRBJ1-2; D may be TRBD1 (6 bases). V gave up 5 bases and J gave up 8 bases, with 18 bases separating them. CDR3 length: 14 residues. In germline, CDR1 is SEHNR, CDR2 FQNEAQ (reference sequence). The CDR3 DNA reads as TGTGCCAGCAGCGCATCGGACAGACCTCGGGGCTACACCTTC. Translation gives CASSASDRPRGYTF.

J is TRBJ1-4 and V is TRBV4-1, with 8 bases fitting TRBD1. The length of the CDR3 is 15 residues. Germline V gene lookup returns CDR1 MGHRA and CDR2 YSYEKL. The J segment lost 5 bases and the V segment lost 4 bases, leaving 6 bases of the junction unmatched. CDR3 region: CASSLQGGTNEKLFF. Written as DNA, the CDR3 is TGCGCCAGCAGCCTACAGGGGGGGACAAATGAAAAACTGTTTTTT.